These T cell receptor beta chains were read from a single sample in a study of vaccination and CD4 T cells after COVID-19. Their recognized antigens are unknown. TCRdb passed the PCR reads through MiXCR, listing each CDR3 protein once. The sample holds around 16,000 distinct CDR3 sequences, about half seen once. The sequences come from CD4+ T cells from blood, cultured in vitro, collected about 7 months after SARS-CoV-2 vaccination. The source is a human donor who had recovered from COVID-19. Both conserved end residues are part of each CDR3. The D gene is left open where the match is weak. Some rows mark clone size as missing; the rest say once, few, many or name a class of expanded clone.

v_call,clone_size,cdr3_length,d_call,j_call,cdr3_aa,cdr3_nt
TRBV7-8,few,15,TRBD1,TRBJ1-2,CASSLRTGGNYGYTF,TGTGCCAGCAGCTTACGGACAGGGGGCAACTATGGCTACACCTTC
TRBV12-3/TRBV12-4,medium-sized,15,.,TRBJ2-7,CASSPDFVLTYEQYF,TGTGCCAGCAGCCCCGACTTCGTCTTAACCTACGAGCAGTACTTC
TRBV5-1,.,17,TRBD2,TRBJ2-3,CASTQRGLAGGTDTQYF,TGCGCCAGCACCCAGAGGGGACTAGCGGGGGGCACAGATACGCAGTATTTT
TRBV7-9,.,15,.,TRBJ1-1,CASSLLHSRNTEAFF,TGTGCCAGCAGCTTATTGCACAGCCGCAACACTGAAGCTTTCTTT
TRBV7-2,.,15,.,TRBJ2-1,CASRPGPGSANEQFF,TGTGCCAGCCGGCCGGGTCCTGGGTCCGCCAATGAGCAGTTCTTC
TRBV2,.,15,.,TRBJ2-7,CASSEDTGTLYEQYF,TGTGCCAGCAGTGAAGACACCGGGACTCTCTACGAGCAGTACTTC
TRBV6-5,.,16,TRBD2,TRBJ2-7,CASSYFMTSGNNEQYF,TGTGCCAGCAGTTACTTCATGACTAGCGGGAATAACGAGCAGTACTTC
TRBV7-6,.,17,TRBD1,TRBJ1-3,CASSLRPGQGSGNTIYF,TGTGCCAGCAGCTTACGACCGGGACAGGGATCTGGAAACACCATATATTTT
TRBV10-2,.,16,TRBD2,TRBJ2-7,CASSGFGGTSSYEQYF,TGCGCCAGCAGTGGGTTTGGGGGGACTAGCTCCTACGAGCAGTACTTC
TRBV20-1,.,12,.,TRBJ2-3,CSARVAGYTQYF,TGCAGTGCTAGAGTGGCAGGGTATACGCAGTATTTT
TRBV7-2,.,18,TRBD2,TRBJ2-1,CASSLGTSGGFEVYEQFF,TGTGCCAGCAGCTTAGGGACTAGCGGGGGGTTTGAAGTCTATGAGCAGTTCTTC
TRBV7-2,.,13,.,TRBJ2-7,CASSSFDQYEQYF,TGTGCCAGCAGCTCCTTCGACCAGTACGAGCAGTACTTC
TRBV6-1,.,14,.,TRBJ1-5,CASTRQTSNQPQHF,TGTGCCAGCACGAGACAGACAAGCAATCAGCCCCAGCATTTT
TRBV4-1,.,17,TRBD2,TRBJ2-1,CASSRSLIAGVSAEQFF,TGCGCCAGCAGCCGATCGCTTATAGCGGGAGTCTCGGCCGAGCAGTTCTTC
TRBV20-1,.,14,.,TRBJ1-2,CSARPGHLGGGYTF,TGCAGTGCTAGACCGGGACATTTGGGGGGGGGCTACACCTTC
TRBV20-1,few,15,TRBD1,TRBJ1-2,CSAYDRGRFNYGYTF,TGCAGTGCTTACGACAGGGGCAGGTTTAACTATGGCTACACCTTC
TRBV5-4,.,15,TRBD2,TRBJ2-7,CASSSPGSGRVEQYF,TGTGCCAGCAGCTCGCCCGGGAGCGGGAGAGTGGAGCAGTACTTC
TRBV6-1,once,14,.,TRBJ1-1,CASRKPHGNTEAFF,TGTGCCAGCAGAAAACCTCACGGGAACACTGAAGCTTTCTTT
TRBV5-1,.,19,.,TRBJ2-3,CASSLLVGADSYSTDTQYF,TGCGCCAGCAGCTTGTTGGTTGGCGCGGACAGTTACTCCACAGATACGCAGTATTTT
TRBV7-9,.,14,.,TRBJ2-5,CASRPTQGRETQYF,TGTGCCAGCAGACCTACCCAGGGGCGAGAGACCCAGTACTTC
TRBV20-1,.,16,.,TRBJ1-2,CSASTSSGGQDYGYTF,TGCAGTGCTAGTACGTCGTCTGGGGGCCAGGACTATGGCTACACCTTC
TRBV20-1,.,17,.,TRBJ1-2,CSAKFGAVQFLGYGYTF,TGCAGTGCCAAATTCGGGGCCGTCCAATTCCTGGGCTATGGCTACACCTTC
TRBV6-1,.,14,.,TRBJ1-5,CASSPGKLNQPQHF,TGTGCCAGCAGTCCCGGAAAACTAAATCAGCCCCAGCATTTT
TRBV7-2,few,15,TRBD1,TRBJ1-2,CASSLTGQGGYGYTF,TGTGCCAGCAGCCTGACGGGACAGGGCGGGTATGGCTACACCTTC
TRBV20-1,.,14,.,TRBJ2-3,CSASLGGSTDTQYF,TGCAGTGCTAGCCTAGGGGGGAGCACAGATACGCAGTATTTT
TRBV7-2,few,15,.,TRBJ2-3,CASSSTSVLPDTQYF,TGTGCCAGCAGCTCCACTTCGGTCCTCCCAGATACGCAGTATTTT
TRBV11-2,.,15,TRBD2,TRBJ2-7,CASSGRLAGPYEQYF,TGTGCCAGCAGCGGGCGACTAGCGGGGCCCTACGAGCAGTACTTC
TRBV18,.,13,.,TRBJ2-3,CASVLVITDTQYF,TGTGCCAGCGTACTAGTAATCACAGATACGCAGTATTTT
TRBV2,medium-sized,13,.,TRBJ2-7,CASNRYLGYEQYF,TGTGCCAGCAACAGGTACCTAGGGTACGAGCAGTACTTC
TRBV7-2,.,14,TRBD2,TRBJ2-5,CASSLQLAGETQYF,TGTGCCAGCAGCTTACAACTAGCGGGAGAGACCCAGTACTTC
TRBV20-1,.,13,.,TRBJ2-1,CSARDRGPNEQFF,TGCAGTGCTAGAGACCGGGGCCCGAATGAGCAGTTCTTC
TRBV24-1,.,16,.,TRBJ1-5,CATSDSRDGGNQPQHF,TGTGCCACCAGTGATTCCCGGGACGGGGGCAATCAGCCCCAGCATTTT
TRBV6-5,few,16,.,TRBJ2-7,CASSYPRGGYFYEQYF,TGTGCCAGCAGTTACCCCCGGGGCGGGTATTTCTACGAGCAGTACTTC
TRBV6-5,few,17,TRBD2,TRBJ2-1,CASSYSRAGGDLNEQFF,TGTGCCAGCAGTTACTCCCGAGCGGGGGGCGACCTTAATGAGCAGTTCTTC
TRBV6-4,.,19,.,TRBJ1-6,CASSDSTRGTIFSGSPLHF,TGTGCCAGCAGTGACTCGACGAGGGGGACCATATTCTCGGGATCACCCCTCCACTTT
TRBV7-7,.,14,.,TRBJ2-3,CASSLVGSTDTQYF,TGTGCTAGCAGCTTAGTTGGGAGCACAGATACGCAGTATTTT
TRBV7-6,.,15,.,TRBJ2-3,CASSPTTGRADTQYF,TGTGCCAGCAGCCCCACGACAGGCCGCGCAGATACGCAGTATTTT
TRBV6-2/TRBV6-3,.,16,TRBD2,TRBJ2-7,CASSNGRGVAGYEQYF,TGTGCCAGCAGTAACGGACGCGGGGTAGCGGGCTACGAGCAGTACTTC
TRBV19,.,12,.,TRBJ1-2,CASTEGNYGYTF,TGTGCCAGTACGGAAGGGAACTATGGCTACACCTTC
TRBV7-2,.,19,TRBD2,TRBJ2-1,CASSPEGRGAGGRLNEQFF,TGTGCCAGCAGCCCAGAGGGGAGGGGAGCGGGGGGGCGTCTCAATGAGCAGTTCTTC
TRBV27,.,14,TRBD2,TRBJ2-5,CASSLSPGGETQYF,TGTGCCAGCAGTTTATCCCCGGGAGGGGAGACCCAGTACTTC
TRBV18,.,14,.,TRBJ2-5,CASSQENLVETQYF,TGTGCCAGCTCACAGGAGAATTTGGTCGAGACCCAGTACTTC
TRBV6-5,once,15,TRBD2,TRBJ2-7,CASSSISGGSYEQYF,TGTGCCAGCAGTTCTATTAGCGGGGGCTCCTACGAGCAGTACTTC
TRBV6-1,.,18,TRBD1,TRBJ1-1,CASSHRQDSGQKNTEAFF,TGTGCCAGCAGCCACAGACAAGACTCGGGACAGAAGAACACTGAAGCTTTCTTT
TRBV27,large,15,.,TRBJ1-5,CASSLSLAGVGPQHF,TGTGCCAGCAGTTTGAGTTTGGCAGGGGTTGGGCCCCAGCATTTT
TRBV28,.,11,.,TRBJ2-7,CASSLMPEQYF,TGTGCCAGCAGTTTAATGCCCGAGCAGTACTTC
TRBV29-1,once,13,TRBD1,TRBJ1-5,CSVAGGFDQPQHF,TGCAGCGTTGCAGGGGGCTTCGATCAGCCCCAGCATTTT
TRBV7-6,large,16,TRBD1,TRBJ1-2,CASSPSSDRGNYGYTF,TGTGCCAGCAGCCCATCATCCGACAGGGGAAACTATGGCTACACCTTC
TRBV4-1,.,13,.,TRBJ1-1,CASSQGTSLGAFF,TGCGCCAGCAGCCAAGGGACATCGCTTGGAGCTTTCTTT
TRBV11-2,.,12,.,TRBJ2-7,CASSSSGSEQYF,TGTGCCAGCAGCTCCTCGGGAAGCGAGCAGTACTTC
TRBV7-9,few,14,.,TRBJ2-1,CASSWEPSYNEQFF,TGTGCCAGCAGCTGGGAGCCCTCCTACAATGAGCAGTTCTTC
TRBV4-1,once,16,.,TRBJ2-2,CASSQALEGRIGELFF,TGCGCCAGCAGCCAAGCCTTGGAAGGGCGGATCGGGGAGCTGTTTTTT
TRBV19,.,17,TRBD2,TRBJ2-3,CASSIEWGTSGADTQYF,TGTGCCAGTAGTATAGAATGGGGGACTAGCGGGGCAGATACGCAGTATTTT
TRBV7-8,.,15,.,TRBJ2-3,CASSLAGVVADTQYF,TGTGCCAGCAGCTTAGCGGGGGTAGTGGCAGATACGCAGTATTTT
TRBV20-1,.,14,TRBD1,TRBJ1-1,CSARPNRGLAEAFF,TGCAGTGCTAGACCGAACAGGGGGCTGGCTGAAGCTTTCTTT